Listed below are T cell receptor beta chains from one sample, sequenced in a study of cytomegalovirus exposure and HLA in healthy donors. Only in-frame clones appear in the TCRdb table, and some are missing; sequencing was by immunoSEQ multiplex PCR. The sample holds about 140,000 clones; about three quarters are singletons and the top ten take approximately 4%. The sequencing sample was made of PBMCs. The receptors come from a man aged 18 to 30 in good health and CMV-seronegative. Each CDR3 is given with its conserved first and last residue. D genes are given only for firm matches. The size entry is marked missing in some rows and otherwise reads once, few, many or a size class.

cdr3_aa,cdr3_nt,j_call,v_call,cdr3_length,d_call,clone_size
CASDVPGTFYGYTF,TGTGCCAGCGACGTTCCCGGGACATTTTATGGCTACACCTTC,TRBJ1-2,TRBV7-2,14,.,.
CTSSQELATQQFF,TGCACCAGCAGCCAGGAACTAGCGACACAGCAGTTCTTC,TRBJ2-1,TRBV1,13,.,.
CAWSRGAGTYNEQFF,TGTGCCTGGAGTCGGGGGGCGGGGACCTACAATGAGCAGTTCTTC,TRBJ2-1,TRBV30,15,.,.
CASSVEAGGYEQYF,TGTGCCAGCAGCGTAGAGGCAGGGGGTTACGAGCAGTACTTC,TRBJ2-7,TRBV9,14,TRBD1,.
CASSPTDRVGEKLFF,TGTGCCAGCAGTCCCACGGACAGGGTGGGGGAAAAACTGTTTTTT,TRBJ1-4,TRBV28,15,TRBD1,.
CASSYEGQKYNEQFF,TGTGCCAGCAGTTACGAGGGACAGAAATACAATGAGCAGTTCTTC,TRBJ2-1,TRBV6-5,15,TRBD1,few
CASRGTSGGNYEQYF,TGTGCCAGCAGAGGGACTAGCGGGGGGAACTACGAGCAGTACTTC,TRBJ2-7,TRBV2,15,TRBD2,.
CASSPLESDRGGRGEQYF,TGTGCCAGCAGTCCCCTTGAATCGGACAGGGGAGGGCGCGGAGAGCAGTACTTC,TRBJ2-7,TRBV27,18,TRBD1,.
CASSAGGTGNTIYF,TGTGCCAGTAGTGCGGGGGGCACTGGAAACACCATATATTTT,TRBJ1-3,TRBV19,14,.,.
CASSPHSGRGETQYF,TGTGCCAGCAGTCCGCATAGCGGGAGGGGGGAGACCCAGTACTTC,TRBJ2-5,TRBV28,15,TRBD2,.
CASSVVAQGANEQYF,TGTGCCAGCAGCGTAGTAGCACAGGGGGCGAACGAGCAGTACTTC,TRBJ2-7,TRBV9,15,TRBD1,.
CASRVSAGDRSPLHF,TGTGCCAGTAGGGTGTCCGCAGGGGATCGGTCACCCCTCCACTTT,TRBJ1-6,TRBV19,15,.,.
CASSLAAQGSSGNTIYF,TGCGCCAGCAGCTTGGCCGCACAGGGGTCCTCTGGAAACACCATATATTTT,TRBJ1-3,TRBV5-1,17,TRBD1,.
CASSLDNRGSYNEQFF,TGTGCCAGCAGCTTAGATAACAGGGGCTCCTACAATGAGCAGTTCTTC,TRBJ2-1,TRBV7-2,16,TRBD1,.
CASSLERFYEQYF,TGTGCCAGCAGTTTAGAGAGATTCTACGAGCAGTACTTC,TRBJ2-7,TRBV28,13,.,few
CASRDGGTGELFF,TGTGCCAGCAGGGACGGGGGCACCGGGGAGCTGTTTTTT,TRBJ2-2,TRBV11-2,13,.,.
CASSRTGTETQYF,TGTGCCAGCAGCAGGACAGGGACGGAGACCCAGTACTTC,TRBJ2-5,TRBV6-5,13,TRBD1,.
CASSLGVGTGQDEQFF,TGTGCCAGCAGCTTAGGAGTGGGGACAGGGCAGGATGAGCAGTTCTTC,TRBJ2-1,TRBV11-2,16,TRBD1,.
CASSGANSYEQYF,TGTGCCAGCAGTGGGGCCAACTCCTACGAGCAGTACTTC,TRBJ2-7,TRBV25-1,13,.,.
CASSPTVSSGKQYF,TGTGCCAGCAGTCCAACAGTGTCCTCCGGAAAGCAGTACTTC,TRBJ2-7,TRBV7-7,14,.,few
CASAQGSSYNEQFF,TGTGCCAGCGCCCAGGGGAGCTCCTACAATGAGCAGTTCTTC,TRBJ2-1,TRBV27,14,.,.
CASSRGGGGNQPQHF,TGTGCCAGCAGCCGTGGGGGGGGAGGCAATCAGCCCCAGCATTTT,TRBJ1-5,TRBV6-5,15,.,.
CASSEGTGPYGYTF,TGTGCCAGCAGTGAAGGGACAGGGCCATATGGCTACACCTTC,TRBJ1-2,TRBV6-1,14,TRBD1,.
CASSETQGAGEKLFF,TGTGCCAGCAGTGAAACTCAGGGGGCGGGTGAAAAACTGTTTTTT,TRBJ1-4,TRBV6-1,15,TRBD1,few
CASRWTSGGLDTQYF,TGTGCCAGCAGGTGGACTAGCGGGGGGTTGGATACGCAGTATTTT,TRBJ2-3,TRBV6-6,15,TRBD2,once
CASRYQGSDYGYTF,TGTGCCAGCAGGTACCAGGGAAGCGACTATGGCTACACCTTC,TRBJ1-2,TRBV6-5,14,.,.
CASSLGGGSGEQYF,TGCGCCAGCAGCTTAGGGGGGGGGTCCGGCGAGCAGTACTTC,TRBJ2-7,TRBV5-1,14,.,.
CASSPDEKLFF,TGTGCCAGTAGTCCGGATGAAAAACTGTTTTTT,TRBJ1-4,TRBV19,11,.,.
CASSLASGGATYEQYF,TGTGCCAGCAGCTTAGCATCAGGGGGAGCGACCTACGAGCAGTACTTC,TRBJ2-7,TRBV7-9,16,TRBD1,.
CASSLDAGFEQYF,TGTGCCAGCAGCTTAGATGCAGGGTTCGAGCAGTACTTC,TRBJ2-7,TRBV7-9,13,.,.
CASSLVGQNYNSPLHF,TGTGCCAGCAGCTTAGTCGGACAGAACTATAATTCCCCCCTCCACTTT,TRBJ1-6,TRBV11-2,16,.,few
CASSLGSEPGEKLFF,TGTGCCAGCAGCTTAGGGTCAGAACCAGGTGAAAAACTGTTTTTT,TRBJ1-4,TRBV7-8,15,.,once
CASSERLTSGRGGEQFF,TGTGCCAGCAGTGAGCGGTTGACTAGCGGGAGAGGAGGTGAGCAGTTCTTC,TRBJ2-1,TRBV6-1,17,TRBD2,few
CASCLKTSGGDEQYF,TGCGCCAGCTGCCTGAAGACTAGCGGGGGGGACGAGCAGTACTTC,TRBJ2-7,TRBV5-1,15,TRBD2,.
CASSSLGLAGQETQYF,TGTGCCAGCAGCTCCCTTGGACTAGCGGGCCAAGAGACCCAGTACTTC,TRBJ2-5,TRBV11-3,16,TRBD2,.
CASSVVPGLAGVGGELFF,TGTGCCAGCAGCGTAGTTCCGGGACTAGCGGGAGTAGGCGGGGAGCTGTTTTTT,TRBJ2-2,TRBV9,18,TRBD2,.
CASSDVSVRNYGYTF,TGTGCCAGCAGTGATGTTTCCGTCAGAAACTATGGCTACACCTTC,TRBJ1-2,TRBV6-1,15,.,.
CATSRQTVVRNTGELFF,TGTGCCACCTCTAGACAGACCGTGGTAAGGAACACCGGGGAGCTGTTTTTT,TRBJ2-2,TRBV27,17,.,.
CASRRQTNTDTQYF,TGTGCCAGCAGGCGACAGACAAACACAGATACGCAGTATTTT,TRBJ2-3,TRBV4-2,14,.,.
CASRPWTSGPYNEQFF,TGTGCCAGCAGGCCCTGGACTAGCGGGCCCTACAATGAGCAGTTCTTC,TRBJ2-1,TRBV27,16,TRBD2,.
CASSGGIRPESEAFF,TGTGCCAGCAGCGGCGGAATCCGACCGGAGAGTGAAGCTTTCTTT,TRBJ1-1,TRBV5-4,15,.,.
CASSLVGQGANYGYTF,TGTGCCAGCAGTTTAGTGGGGCAGGGGGCTAACTATGGCTACACCTTC,TRBJ1-2,TRBV28,16,TRBD1,.
CSSRSPEQFF,TGCAGCTCCCGTTCTCCTGAGCAGTTCTTC,TRBJ2-1,TRBV29-1,10,.,.
CAIRGTGGDLLDEQFF,TGTGCCATCAGGGGAACAGGGGGAGACTTGTTAGATGAGCAGTTCTTC,TRBJ2-1,TRBV10-3,16,TRBD1,.
CASRPSDRNNQPQHF,TGTGCCAGCAGGCCCTCCGACAGAAATAATCAGCCCCAGCATTTT,TRBJ1-5,TRBV28,15,.,.
CASRVRGVNTEAFF,TGTGCCAGCAGGGTCAGGGGAGTGAACACTGAAGCTTTCTTT,TRBJ1-1,TRBV6-5,14,.,.
CASSQGDSLAGVTFLYNEQFF,TGCGCCAGCAGCCAGGGGGACTCACTAGCGGGAGTCACCTTCCTCTACAATGAGCAGTTCTTC,TRBJ2-1,TRBV5-1,21,TRBD2,.
CASSEIAARGNQPQHF,TGTGCCAGCAGTGAGATCGCCGCGAGGGGCAATCAGCCCCAGCATTTT,TRBJ1-5,TRBV27,16,.,few
CASSLAAGGEAFF,TGTGCCAGCAGCTTGGCGGCAGGGGGTGAAGCTTTCTTT,TRBJ1-1,TRBV5-8,13,TRBD1,.
CASSLELAGGTDTQYF,TGTGCCAGCAGTTTGGAGCTGGCCGGGGGCACAGATACGCAGTATTTT,TRBJ2-3,TRBV28,16,.,.
CASGLWGGNSPLHF,TGTGCTAGTGGTTTGTGGGGAGGAAATTCACCCCTCCACTTT,TRBJ1-6,TRBV12-5,14,.,.
CASSEIPAGGKFNEQFF,TGTGCCAGCAGTGAAATCCCAGCGGGGGGAAAGTTCAATGAGCAGTTCTTC,TRBJ2-1,TRBV6-4,17,TRBD2,.
CASGLVNTGARTGELFF,TGTGCTAGTGGTTTGGTAAATACAGGGGCAAGGACCGGGGAGCTGTTTTTT,TRBJ2-2,TRBV12-5,17,TRBD1,.